This T cell receptor beta chain was sequenced for a study of shared clonotypes between healthy human individuals. Germline V CDR1 and CDR2: SGHKS, YYEKEE (reference sequence). The CDR3 runs 15 residues. V lost 2 bases and J lost 5; bases outside the gene matches: 8. A deep-level run was used for the assay. Template for every sorted-subset replicate PCR totaled around 200 ng DNA, some 30,000 T cell genomes. The table came from immunoSEQ multiplex PCR; TCRdb's copy has only in-frame clones and leaves some out. The sample holds about 1.5 million clones, about 98% seen once. The rearrangement joins TRBV5-5 to TRBJ2-5; 8 bases line up with TRBD1. The receptor was isolated from a man in his thirties or forties in good health. The sequencing input was naive CD4+ T cells sorted from blood. Regarding subset: CD45RA+ positively selected. CDR3 protein: CASSFSGQGRETQYF. The CDR3, as DNA: TGTGCCAGCAGCTTTTCCGGACAGGGCCGGGAGACCCAGTACTTC.